This TCR beta chain derives from a study of cytomegalovirus exposure and HLA in healthy donors. Study background: The early release's HLA-typed donors yielded some 85 million unique TCRs.

Points from the study as a whole: Looking again later, the authors saw that most CMV-associated TCR beta chains seemed HLA-restricted. It emerged from a later analysis that several of the most significant clusters appeared to be linked to common viral pathogens. According to an earlier analysis, most TCR beta V segments yielded productive rearrangements about 90% or about 30% of the time.

For this clone: As yet, its antigen is unknown.

From germline, CDR1 is SGHTA and CDR2 FQGNSA. The CDR3 loop spans 14 amino acids. V dropped 4 bases and J dropped 6 bases, with 16 bases sitting between them. The PCR had 60 Vbeta and 13 Jbeta primers. The table came from immunoSEQ multiplex PCR; TCRdb's copy has only in-frame clones and leaves some out. Here the sample spans tens of thousands of clones, about 70% being singletons. Sequencing was carried out using PBMCs. The chain employs TRBV7-2 and TRBJ2-7; D may be TRBD1 (6 bases). The clonotype originates from a woman aged 45-60 years in good health and CMV-seropositive. For the CDR3, the DNA is TGTGCCAGCAGCTCTTTTAGGGGGAGAGGCGAGCAGTACTTC. It specifies CASSSFRGRGEQYF. The entire variable domain, with the rest obtained from reference TRBV7-2 and TRBJ2-7, is as follows: GAGVSQSPSNKVTEKGKDVELRCDPISGHTALYWYRQSLGQGLEFLIYFQGNSAPDKSGLPSDRFSAERTGGSVSTLTIQRTQQEDSAVYLCASSSFRGRGEQYFGPGTRLTVT.